The text below deals with one TCR beta chain. These data come from a study of blood T cell repertoires in COVID-19. Measured with immunoSEQ multiplex PCR; TCRdb has only the in-frame clones, and not every one. The table shows approximately 350,000 clones, with about 90% occurring only once. This TCR came from a woman aged 45-65 years with COVID-19, enrolled during active disease. Sequenced material: peripheral blood.

This CDR3 reads CAWSADRLYYEQYF. CDR3 bases: TGTGCCTGGAGTGCGGACAGGTTATACTACGAGCAGTACTTC. V gene TRBV30 combines with J gene TRBJ2-7, with 7 bases aligning to TRBD1. CDR3 length: 14 residues. The V and J ends lost 1 base and 3 bases, in that order; junction bases with no gene match: 6. CDR1 is GTSNPN and CDR2 is SVGIG in the germline V gene (reference sequence).